This T cell receptor (beta chain) comes out of a study of cytomegalovirus exposure and HLA in healthy donors. Whole-study results and caveats: Rarity characterized most TCR sequences, yet some public TCRs appeared in many donors. Follow-up analysis later connected one missense variant in DCLRE1C with trimming of TCR beta V- and J-genes. Reportedly, cytomegalovirus status was diagnosed with high sensitivity and specificity.

PCR amplification relied on 60 Vbeta primers (plus 13 Jbeta primers). Sequenced by immunoSEQ multiplex PCR; TCRdb stores in-frame clones only, minus some. This sample has about 64,000 clones, with 65% to 90% found just once. Of note for this clone: What it binds is not known.

The sample comprised PBMCs. This TCR was sampled from a female donor in good health and CMV-seronegative.

CDR3: CASSRTAEAFF. CDR3 DNA sequence: TGTGCCAGCAGTAGGACAGCTGAAGCTTTCTTT. The J gene is TRBJ1-1, the V gene TRBV5-8; D perhaps matches TRBD1 (6 bases). Trimming pared 5 bases from V and 6 bases from J, leaving 8 bases between. Germline V gene data show CDR1 as SGHTS and CDR2 as YDEGEE. The CDR3 is 11 residues long.